This T cell receptor beta chain was sequenced during a study (TCRdb year 2016). The V and J ends are trimmed by 7 bases and 7 bases, leaving 16 bases between them. Reading the germline V gene (reference sequence) gives CDR1 SEHNR and CDR2 FQNEAQ. The CDR3 runs 13 residues from the cysteine to the phenylalanine. The retained sequence is limited to the CDR3, 39 bases, with the frame set at the first base. Libraries were made using RT-PCR. Sequencing instrument: Illumina MiSeq. TCRdb reprocessed the public reads (quality trimming at Q25 with fastp, clone calling with MiXCR) and kept in-frame beta chains. Each record represents a unique CDR3 protein, reported with the most common genes and DNA among its rows. The sample table contains hundreds of thousands of distinct CDR3 sequences; only one count was recorded for 13% to 15% of them. The leading ten clones occupy 3.6% of the sample. This clonotype has a handful of counts. The clone's antigen remains unknown. It has no much larger one-base neighbor in the sample; base qualities were not kept.

The chain uses TRBV7-9 and TRBJ1-2; perhaps TRBD1 is the D gene, with 5 bases matching. The source is a female donor in good health, serving as a healthy control. The sample was memory CD4+ T cells from blood. For the CDR3, the sequence is CASIIGGSGGYTF. DNA sequence: TGTGCCAGCATCATCGGGGGTTCCGGTGGCTACACCTTC.